The present entry profiles one T cell receptor beta chain with its context. Its specificity is unknown. The assay was immunoSEQ multiplex PCR, and TCRdb's table has in-frame clones only and misses some. The data contain 440,000 or so clones, about 89% of them singletons. CDR3 length equals 17 residues. The germline gives CDR1 SGHTA, CDR2 FQGNSA. The V segment lost 4 bases and the J segment 1 base; nucleotides outside the gene matches: 5. This record belongs to a study of Ad26.COV2.S vaccination and SARS-CoV-2 variants. General observations from the study: Breadth of non-spike TCRs did not differ between vaccinees and placebo recipients.

As for treatment: 19 received Ad26.COV2.S at low or high dose, single or two shots; about 5 received placebo; per-sample allocation not given. The investigators took samples on day 63 after the first vaccine or placebo injection. The donor's status was that of an adult aged 18-55 years in Boston. The receptor comes from a person aged 18-65 years who received the Ad26.COV2.S COVID-19 vaccine or a placebo. Material: peripheral blood, obtained in a trial of Ad26.COV2.S vaccine versus placebo. The J gene is TRBJ2-4, the V gene TRBV7-2, with 12 bases fitting TRBD2. As DNA, the CDR3 is TGTGCCAGCAGCTCTCTAGCGGGGGGGTCGGCCAAAAACATTCAGTACTTC. Translation gives CASSSLAGGSAKNIQYF.